The 18 T cell receptor beta chains in this list originate from one sample, sequenced in a study of cytomegalovirus exposure and HLA in healthy donors. The PCR employed 60 Vbeta primers together with 13 Jbeta primers. Produced via immunoSEQ multiplex PCR; TCRdb's table is partial and in-frame only. The top ten hold about 10% of the sample, which has about 210,000 clones, about 85% seen once. Specimen: PBMCs. Receptors originate from a woman between 50 and 59 years old in good health and CMV-seropositive.

This clone has a single count. The chain is built from TRBV28 and TRBJ2-7, with TRBD1 matching over 10 bases. V lost 8 bases to trimming and J lost 4 bases; unmatched junction nucleotides: 8. The CDR3 extends over 14 amino acids. The germline CDR1 and CDR2 sequences are MDHEN and SYDVKM. The CDR3 DNA reads as TGTGCCAGCGACGGACAGGGGGTAAATTACGAGCAGTACTTC. Encoded protein: CASDGQGVNYEQYF.

CDR3 sequence: CASSLGQELLSYEQYF. Here the CDR3 DNA reads TGCGCCAGCAGCTTGGGACAGGAGCTTCTCTCCTACGAGCAGTACTTC. The chain employs TRBV5-1 and TRBJ2-7; weak D call: TRBD1 (6 bases). Germline assignment: CDR1 SGHRS and CDR2 YFSETQ. Trimming took 0 bases from V and 0 from J, leaving 13 bases between them. The CDR3 is 16 amino acids.

This chain uses TRBV20-1 with TRBJ1-2, with no clear D. V dropped 2 bases and J dropped 7 bases, with 5 bases sitting between them. This CDR3 is 10 amino acids long. Germline lookup yields CDR1 DFQATT and CDR2 SNEGSKA (reference sequence). The chain's CDR3 is CSARIGGYTF. The DNA of the CDR3 is TGCAGTGCTAGAATCGGTGGCTACACCTTC.

This CDR3 is CSVARGASYEQYF. The DNA of the CDR3 is TGCAGCGTTGCCAGGGGGGCGTCCTACGAGCAGTACTTC. The chain joins TRBV29-1 to TRBJ2-5, with TRBD1 as a possible D gene (7 bases). The J call is in doubt because the DNA end fits TRBJ2-7 better. Germline V gene lookup returns CDR1 SQVTM and CDR2 ANQGSEA. This CDR3 has 13 residues.

The rearrangement uses TRBV5-4 and TRBJ1-2, with D perhaps TRBD1 (6 bases). The CDR3 is 14 amino acids. V gave up 4 bases and J gave up 6 bases, with 16 bases separating them. Germline CDR1 is SGHNT and CDR2 is YYREEE (reference sequence). The CDR3 DNA reads TGTGCCAGCAGCCACAGGACAGAAGAAAATGGCTACACCTTC. Translated: CASSHRTEENGYTF.

The chain couples TRBV18 to TRBJ1-6; tentative D call: TRBD1 (6 bases). Germline V CDR1 and CDR2: KGHSH, LQKENI. The CDR3 is 15 amino acids. Trimming cost V 6 bases and J 8 bases, with 17 bases left between them. CDR3 coding DNA: TGTGCCAGCTCGAACGAGGGGGGGCACGATTCACCCCTCCACTTT. Its protein is CASSNEGGHDSPLHF.

The chain recombines TRBV6-5 with TRBJ2-1; D is unresolved. The CDR3 covers 13 residues. V lost 2 bases and J lost 2, with 4 bases in between. Germline-derived CDR1 and CDR2 are MNHEY and SVGAGI. The DNA for the CDR3 is TGTGCCAGCAGTTACGACACCTACAATGAGCAGTTCTTC. This sequence encodes CASSYDTYNEQFF.

The gene calls are TRBV18 and TRBJ1-2; a possible D gene is TRBD1 (6 bases). The CDR3 runs to 14 residues. Germline lookup yields CDR1 KGHSH and CDR2 LQKENI. Trimming pared 2 bases from V and 3 bases from J, leaving 10 bases between. The CDR3 reads CASSPGSGDYGYTF. As DNA, the CDR3 is TGTGCCAGCTCACCAGGCTCAGGGGACTATGGCTACACCTTC.

V and J are TRBV4-1 and TRBJ1-5; the D gene is possibly TRBD1 (6 bases). V lost 0 bases, J lost 7 bases, and 13 bases lay in between. Germline V gene sequence: CDR1 MGHRA, CDR2 YSYEKL. The CDR3 is 15 residues long. The CDR3 nucleotides are TGCGCCAGCAGCCAAGATCCAGGGGTGAGACAGCCCCAGCATTTT. Translating gives CASSQDPGVRQPQHF.

V gene TRBV28 combines with J gene TRBJ1-1; D call uncertain. V was shortened by 5 bases and J by 0 bases, with 16 bases between the two germline ends. The CDR3 is 16 amino acids. Germline CDR1 MDHEN, CDR2 SYDVKM. The CDR3 DNA is TGTGCCAGCAGTATTAACCCGCGGGTGATGAACACTGAAGCTTTCTTT. Residues: CASSINPRVMNTEAFF.

The chain uses TRBV6-1 and TRBJ1-5; TRBD1 matches 10 bases. V dropped 6 bases and J dropped 3; count of bases not matched to a gene: 5. Germline V gene sequence: CDR1 MNHNS, CDR2 SASEGT. The CDR3 has 15 amino acids. CDR3: CASRPGTGDNQPQHF. The CDR3 DNA is TGTGCCAGCAGGCCCGGGACAGGGGACAATCAGCCCCAGCATTTT.

The chain combines TRBV4-1 with TRBJ2-7, with D hard to call. CDR3 length: 12 residues. Trimming removed 1 base at V and 4 bases at J, with 5 bases between. Germline CDR1 is MGHRA and CDR2 is YSYEKL. CDR3 sequence: CASSQVVYEQYF. The CDR3 DNA sequence: TGCGCCAGCAGCCAAGTTGTATACGAGCAGTACTTC.

Details on this clone: The conserved closing phenylalanine or tryptophan is absent in this CDR3, likely reflecting a read error. The chain has TRBV30 and TRBJ2-7, with 8 nucleotides matching TRBD1. After removal of 4 bases from V and 3 bases from J, the junction contained 5 bases not matched to a gene. The CDR3 loop spans 13 amino acids. Germline V gene data show CDR1 as GTSNPN and CDR2 as SVGIG (reference sequence). CDR3 DNA: TGTGCCTGGAACCGGGACAGGAGCTACGAGCAGTACCTC. The encoded protein is CAWNRDRSYEQYL.

The chain uses TRBV5-4 and TRBJ2-1; TRBD1 agrees at 8 bases. The CDR3 sequence is 15 residues long. The V segment lost 4 bases and the J segment 5 bases; nucleotides outside the gene matches: 8. Germline CDR1 is SGHNT and CDR2 is YYREEE (reference sequence). Here the CDR3 DNA reads TGTGCCAGCAGCCCGATCTCGGACAGGGACAATGAGCAGTTCTTC. It translates to CASSPISDRDNEQFF.

The V call is TRBV5-1, the J call TRBJ2-3; 13 bases match TRBD2. CDR3 length: 20 amino acids. Germline V lookup: CDR1 SGHRS, CDR2 YFSETQ. Trimming took 5 bases from V and 1 from J; bases not matched to a gene: 16. The CDR3 reads CASSSGGLAGLDGGTDTQYF. DNA of the CDR3: TGCGCCAGCAGTTCAGGGGGACTAGCGGGATTAGACGGGGGCACAGATACGCAGTATTTT. Full variable domain (remainder filled in from reference TRBV5-1 and TRBJ2-3): KAGVTQTPRYLIKTRGQQVTLSCSPISGHRSVSWYQQTPGQGLQFLFEYFSETQRNKGNFPGRFSGRQFSNSRSEMNVSTLELGDSALYLCASSSGGLAGLDGGTDTQYFGPGTRLTVL.

The chain uses TRBV6-6 and TRBJ2-7; 7 nucleotides match TRBD2. Germline assignment: CDR1 MNHNY and CDR2 SVGAGI (reference sequence). This CDR3 has 14 residues. V lost 7 bases and J lost 3; bases outside the gene matches: 9. CDR3 in DNA: TGTGCCAGCAAGGGAGGGGCTCCGGTCTACGAGCAGTACTTC. Protein sequence: CASKGGAPVYEQYF.

The chain combines TRBV7-3 with TRBJ2-1; D is undetermined. The V end lost 5 bases, the J end lost 4 bases, and 15 bases lay between the germline ends. Germline V CDR1 and CDR2: SGHTA, FQGTGA. This CDR3 region has 15 residues. The CDR3 region is CASSPRLAEYNEQFF. CDR3 sequence (DNA): TGTGCCAGCAGCCCCCGGCTGGCGGAATACAATGAGCAGTTCTTC.

This clone was counted a single time. V gene TRBV27 combines with J gene TRBJ2-1, with D perhaps matching TRBD1 (6 bases). The CDR3 is 14 amino acids. Trimming cost V 5 bases and J 8 bases, with 16 bases left between them. The germline CDR1 and CDR2 sequences are MNHEY and SMNVEV (reference sequence). Here the CDR3 DNA reads TGTGCCAGCAGTGGAAGGGGGTCGATCGATGAGCAGTTCTTC. It encodes CASSGRGSIDEQFF.